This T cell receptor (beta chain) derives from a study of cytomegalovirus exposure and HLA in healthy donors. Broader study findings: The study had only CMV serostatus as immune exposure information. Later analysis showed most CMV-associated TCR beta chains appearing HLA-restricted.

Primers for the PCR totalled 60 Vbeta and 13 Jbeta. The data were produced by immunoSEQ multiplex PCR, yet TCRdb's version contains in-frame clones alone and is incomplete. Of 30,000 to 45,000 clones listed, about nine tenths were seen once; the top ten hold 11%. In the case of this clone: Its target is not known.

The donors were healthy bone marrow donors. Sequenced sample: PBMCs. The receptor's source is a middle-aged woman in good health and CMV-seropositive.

CDR3 coding DNA: TGTGCCAGCTCCCTCGGGGGGGCGAGCAATCAGCCCCAGCATTTT. Translation gives CASSLGGASNQPQHF. J is TRBJ1-5 and V is TRBV18; TRBD1 might be the D (6 bases). Germline V gene sequence: CDR1 KGHSH, CDR2 LQKENI. V lost 6 bases to trimming and J lost 1 base, with 13 bases between them. This CDR3 contains 15 residues. Full variable domain (missing parts from reference TRBV18 and TRBJ1-5): NAGVMQNPRHLVRRRGQEARLRCSPMKGHSHVYWYRQLPEEGLKFMVYLQKENIIDESGMPKERFSAEFPKEGPSILRIQQVVRGDSAAYFCASSLGGASNQPQHFGDGTRLSIL.